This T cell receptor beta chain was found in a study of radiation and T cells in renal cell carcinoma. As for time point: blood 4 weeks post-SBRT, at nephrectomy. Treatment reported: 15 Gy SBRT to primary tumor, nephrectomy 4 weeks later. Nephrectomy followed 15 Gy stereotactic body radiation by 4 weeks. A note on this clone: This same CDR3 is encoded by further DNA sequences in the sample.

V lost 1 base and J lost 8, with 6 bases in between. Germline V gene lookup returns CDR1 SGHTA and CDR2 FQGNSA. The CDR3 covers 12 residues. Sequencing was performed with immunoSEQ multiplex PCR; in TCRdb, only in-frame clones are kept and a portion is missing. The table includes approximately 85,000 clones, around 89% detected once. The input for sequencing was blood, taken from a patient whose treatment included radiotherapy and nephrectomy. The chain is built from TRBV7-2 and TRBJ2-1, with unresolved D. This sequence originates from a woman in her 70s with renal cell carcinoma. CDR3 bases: TGTGCCAGCAGCTTAGGTGGTGATGAGCAGTTCTTC. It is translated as CASSLGGDEQFF. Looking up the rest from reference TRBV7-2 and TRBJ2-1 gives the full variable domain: GAGVSQSPSNKVTEKGKDVELRCDPISGHTALYWYRQSLGQGLEFLIYFQGNSAPDKSGLPSDRFSAERTGGSVSTLTIQRTQQEDSAVYLCASSLGGDEQFFGPGTRLTVL.